The rows below give T cell receptor beta chains drawn from one sample of a study of vaccination effects on CD4 cells after COVID-19. No antigen has been identified for these receptors. Assay used: immunoSEQ multiplex PCR; TCRdb lists only in-frame clones, some missing. The table has around 59,000 clones, around 80% seen once; the top ten hold roughly 2%. Here the sequenced sample was CD4+ T cells from PBMCs cultured with HCoV-OC43 spike peptides, taken after COVID-19 vaccination. Every receptor here comes from a human donor who received a COVID-19 vaccine. Both conserved end residues are part of each CDR3. D genes are given only for firm matches. Rows may omit the clone size; those that give it use once, few, many or a size class.

size: .
J: TRBJ2-3
V: TRBV24-1
D: .
DNA: TGTGCCACCGGGGACACCCACACAGATACGCAGTATTTT
CDR3: CATGDTHTDTQYF

size: few
J: TRBJ1-6
V: TRBV12-5
D: TRBD1
DNA: TGTGCTAGTGGGGCCCCCGGGACAGCTAATTCACCCCTCCACTTT
CDR3: CASGAPGTANSPLHF

size: once
J: TRBJ1-2
V: TRBV2
D: .
DNA: TGTGCCAGCAGTCGCTACAGCGATGGAAACTATGGCTACACCTTC
CDR3: CASSRYSDGNYGYTF

size: .
J: TRBJ1-5
V: TRBV5-1
D: TRBD1
DNA: TGCGCCAGCAGCTTGAGAGGGGGCGACAATCAGCCCCAGCATTTT
CDR3: CASSLRGGDNQPQHF

size: once
J: TRBJ1-2
V: TRBV2
D: .
DNA: TGTGCCAGCAGTGCCCAGATAGATAACTATGGCTACACCTTC
CDR3: CASSAQIDNYGYTF

size: many
J: TRBJ2-2
V: TRBV2
D: TRBD2
DNA: TGTGCCAGCAGTCCGAGACTAGCGGGGTCGAACACCGGGGAGCTGTTTTTT
CDR3: CASSPRLAGSNTGELFF

size: .
J: TRBJ2-5
V: TRBV29-1
D: TRBD2
DNA: TGCAGCGCGCTCAGGGAGGGTCGGGAGACCCAGTACTTC
CDR3: CSALREGRETQYF

size: .
J: TRBJ2-5
V: TRBV5-1
D: TRBD2
DNA: TGCGCCAGCAGCCGGACTAGCGGGAGTCAAGAGACCCAGTACTTC
CDR3: CASSRTSGSQETQYF

size: .
J: TRBJ1-1
V: TRBV12-3/TRBV12-4
D: TRBD1
DNA: TGTGCCACCCAGGGGGGGGCTGAAGCTTTCTTT
CDR3: CATQGGAEAFF

size: .
J: TRBJ2-3
V: TRBV25-1
D: TRBD1
DNA: TGTGCCAGCAGCGACTCCCGAAAGGGGGCGGATACGCAGTATTTT
CDR3: CASSDSRKGADTQYF

size: .
J: TRBJ2-2
V: TRBV7-2
D: TRBD2
DNA: TGTGCCAGCAGCCCCAGACTAGCGGGGGGCCCCGGGGAGCTGTTTTTT
CDR3: CASSPRLAGGPGELFF

size: .
J: TRBJ2-4
V: TRBV27
D: .
DNA: TGTGCCAGCAGTTTATGGGGGGGCGGGCGGGGAACGGGAAACATTCAGTACTTC
CDR3: CASSLWGGGRGTGNIQYF

size: few
J: TRBJ1-1
V: TRBV27
D: TRBD1
DNA: TGTGCCAGCAGGGGACAGGGTAGGACTGAAGCTTTCTTT
CDR3: CASRGQGRTEAFF

size: few
J: TRBJ1-1
V: TRBV29-1
D: TRBD1
DNA: TGCAGCGTCTTTGGACAGGGAAACGGTGAAGCTTTCTTT
CDR3: CSVFGQGNGEAFF

size: .
J: TRBJ1-5
V: TRBV7-9
D: TRBD1
DNA: TGTGCCAGCAGCTTAGGGACAGGGAAGATTGGGAATCAGCCCCAGCATTTT
CDR3: CASSLGTGKIGNQPQHF

size: .
J: TRBJ1-2
V: TRBV3-1/TRBV3-2
D: .
DNA: TGTGCCAGCAGCCAAGATATGACACCCAGCGAATATGGCTACACCTTC
CDR3: CASSQDMTPSEYGYTF

size: .
J: TRBJ1-1
V: TRBV30
D: .
DNA: TGTGCCTGGAGTGTAACCGAGACGGCTTTCTTT
CDR3: CAWSVTETAFF

size: .
J: TRBJ1-1
V: TRBV5-1
D: .
DNA: TGCGCCAGCAATGGGGGATCAATGAACACTGAAGCTTTCTTT
CDR3: CASNGGSMNTEAFF

size: .
J: TRBJ1-4
V: TRBV14
D: .
DNA: TGTGCCAGCAGCCAGGGGTTAGGTGAAAAACTGTTTTTT
CDR3: CASSQGLGEKLFF

size: .
J: TRBJ1-1
V: TRBV6-6
D: .
DNA: TGTGCCAGCAGTTACTCCCTAAACACTGAAGCTTTCTTT
CDR3: CASSYSLNTEAFF

size: .
J: TRBJ2-1
V: TRBV7-2
D: .
DNA: TGTGCCAGCAGTATCAAAAGAGAGCAGTTCTTC
CDR3: CASSIKREQFF

size: .
J: TRBJ2-1
V: TRBV12-3/TRBV12-4
D: .
DNA: TGTGCCAGCAGGGCGGGAAACTACAATGAGCAGTTCTTC
CDR3: CASRAGNYNEQFF

size: .
J: TRBJ1-5
V: TRBV6-5
D: .
DNA: TGTGCCAGCACTCCCCGAGGACAGACGAATCAGCCCCAGCATTTT
CDR3: CASTPRGQTNQPQHF

size: few
J: TRBJ1-1
V: TRBV5-4
D: TRBD1
DNA: TGTGCCAGCAGCCTCAAGGGGACAGGGGACACTGAAGCTTTCTTT
CDR3: CASSLKGTGDTEAFF

size: .
J: TRBJ1-2
V: TRBV29-1
D: TRBD1
DNA: TGCAGCGTGTCGGTCCGGGACAGGGGGGGCTACACCTTC
CDR3: CSVSVRDRGGYTF

size: .
J: TRBJ2-1
V: TRBV30
D: TRBD2
DNA: TGTGCCTGGAGTGTAACTAGCGGGGCCAAAAATGAGCAGTTCTTC
CDR3: CAWSVTSGAKNEQFF

size: .
J: TRBJ2-2
V: TRBV9
D: .
DNA: TGTGCCAGCAGCGTAGGTACGAACACCGGGGAGCTGTTTTTT
CDR3: CASSVGTNTGELFF